These 6 T cell receptor beta chains share one sample of origin, sequenced in a study of cytomegalovirus exposure and HLA in healthy donors. The PCR was carried out with 60 Vbeta primers and 13 Jbeta primers. Assay used: immunoSEQ multiplex PCR; TCRdb lists only in-frame clones, some missing. The sample has 200,000 to 250,000 clones; over 75% are singletons. The material sequenced was PBMCs. The receptors were gathered from a human donor in good health.

This clone was seen more than once but under ten times. V gene TRBV7-9 combines with J gene TRBJ1-1; 9 bases agree with TRBD1. V shed 6 bases, J shed 6 bases, and the junction held 8 bases outside the gene matches. Germline CDR1 reads SEHNR; CDR2 reads FQNEAQ (reference sequence). The CDR3 has 14 residues. CDR3 residues: CASSYVTGGAEAFF. The CDR3 DNA sequence: TGTGCCAGCAGTTACGTAACAGGGGGCGCTGAAGCTTTCTTT.

CDR3 in amino acids: CSARTGDSYEQYF. The CDR3 region has the DNA TGCAGCGCCCGGACAGGGGACTCCTACGAGCAGTACTTC. This chain links TRBV29-1 with TRBJ2-7; 9 bases map to TRBD1. The CDR3 loop spans 13 amino acids. The J segment lost 0 bases and the V segment lost 7 bases, leaving 4 bases of the junction unmatched. Germline CDR1 reads SQVTM; CDR2 reads ANQGSEA.

CDR3 region: CASSDPVSGEQYF. The CDR3 coding sequence is TGTGCCAGCAGTGATCCAGTATCGGGGGAGCAGTACTTC. The V gene is TRBV6-4, the J gene TRBJ2-7; a weak D match, TRBD2 (5 bases). The ends were cut back, 3 bases at V and 7 bases at J, with 13 bases in the middle. The CDR3 has 13 amino acids. Germline values: CDR1 MRHNA, CDR2 SNTAGT.

This clone was picked up a small number of times. The CDR3 DNA reads as TGTGCCAGCAGCGAACCGGGACAGGGGAGAGCTTTCTTT. Its protein is CASSEPGQGRAFF. J is TRBJ1-1 and V is TRBV7-9; 10 bases fit TRBD1. The CDR3 totals 13 residues. V shed 5 bases and J 10 bases; nucleotides not matched to a gene: 7. CDR1 is SEHNR and CDR2 is FQNEAQ in the germline V gene (reference sequence).

The CDR3 DNA reads TGTGCCAGTGGCTGGGACAGATCCACCGGGGAGCTGTTTTTT. This translates into CASGWDRSTGELFF. The chain combines TRBV6-5 with TRBJ2-2; 7 bases are shared with TRBD1. J lost 4 bases, V lost 9 bases, and 8 bases had no gene match. Germline V CDR1 and CDR2: MNHEY, SVGAGI. The CDR3 spans 14 residues.

The gene calls are TRBV4-1 and TRBJ2-3; 10 nucleotides line up with TRBD2. The CDR3 sequence is 16 residues long. CDR1 is MGHRA, CDR2 YSYEKL, per germline. With 4 bases clipped from V and 1 base from J, the junction kept 5 bases outside the gene matches. This chain's CDR3 is CASSLGGTSGTDTQYF. As DNA, the CDR3 is TGCGCCAGCAGCCTCGGAGGGACTAGCGGCACAGATACGCAGTATTTT.